These 25 T cell receptor beta chains were sequenced from one sample in a study of cytomegalovirus exposure and HLA in healthy donors. The PCR contained 60 Vbeta and 13 Jbeta primers. The assay was immunoSEQ multiplex PCR, and TCRdb's table has in-frame clones only and misses some. The data show 95,000 to 100,000 clones, under 85% seen once. The sample consisted of PBMCs. These receptors were collected from a woman between 40 and 55 years old in good health and CMV-seronegative.

The J gene is TRBJ1-1, the V gene TRBV7-3, with 7 nucleotides matching TRBD1. The germline V gene has CDR1 SGHTA and CDR2 FQGTGA. The CDR3 is 13 residues long. The V gene end was trimmed by 5 bases and the J gene end by 10 bases; junction bases not matched to a gene: 10. The chain's CDR3 is CASSPQGGWGAFF. CDR3 in DNA: TGTGCCAGCAGCCCGCAGGGGGGCTGGGGAGCTTTCTTT.

V is TRBV29-1 and J is TRBJ2-7, with TRBD2 identical over 8 bases. CDR1 and CDR2 (germline): SQVTM, ANQGSEA. This CDR3 comprises 13 residues. The V and J ends lost 6 bases and 0 bases, in that order; junction bases with no gene match: 4. The CDR3 coding sequence is TGCAGCGTGTCGACTAGCGACTCCTACGAGCAGTACTTC. This encodes CSVSTSDSYEQYF.

J is TRBJ2-7 and V is TRBV7-2, with 8 bases lining up with TRBD1. The junction had 11 bases not matched to a gene; V was cut back by 5 bases and J by 2 bases. The CDR3 covers 16 residues. Germline CDR1 reads SGHTA; CDR2 reads FQGNSA. The CDR3 region is CASSLGLDRAAYEQYF. In DNA form, the CDR3 reads TGTGCCAGCAGCCTGGGGCTGGACAGGGCTGCCTACGAGCAGTACTTC.

This clone was counted only a few times. The chain is built from TRBV6-1 and TRBJ2-7; 7 nucleotides agree with TRBD1. The V gene end was trimmed by 2 bases and the J gene end by 2 bases; junction bases not matched to a gene: 3. CDR1 is MNHNS, CDR2 SASEGT, per germline. The CDR3 extends over 14 amino acids. The CDR3 sequence is CASSERQGPYEQYF. DNA for the CDR3: TGTGCCAGCAGTGAACGACAGGGCCCCTACGAGCAGTACTTC.

This clone was picked up a small number of times. One junction end does not reproduce the germline sequence, and a read error may be involved. CDR3 protein: CASSFRQAPMNTEAFF. The CDR3 DNA follows: TGTGCTAGCAGCTTCAGACAGGCCCCCATGAACACTGAAGCTTTCTTT. The V gene is TRBV7-7, the J gene TRBJ1-1; D is perhaps TRBD1 (6 bases). The CDR3 totals 16 residues. Germline CDR1 SSHAT, CDR2 FNYEAQ (reference sequence).

This clone came up a few times. The chain carries TRBV4-1 and TRBJ1-5; D gene ambiguous. Trimming removed 0 bases at V and 4 bases at J, with 10 bases between. The CDR3 sequence is 15 residues long. Germline V gene data show CDR1 as MGHRA and CDR2 as YSYEKL. The DNA of the CDR3 is TGCGCCAGCAGCCAAGAACTACGGGGAAATCAGCCCCAGCATTTT. Translated: CASSQELRGNQPQHF.

This clone was recorded a few times. The CDR3 loop is CASSSPALGSGRGDEQYF. CDR3 bases: TGTGCCAGCAGTTCCCCTGCCTTAGGGAGCGGGAGGGGGGACGAGCAGTACTTC. The rearrangement uses TRBV2 and TRBJ2-7, with 10 nucleotides matching TRBD2. The CDR3 sequence is 18 residues long. Trimming at V came to 5 bases and at J to 5 bases, leaving 18 bases not matched to a gene. Germline CDR1 and CDR2: SNHLY and FYNNEI.

This rearrangement joins TRBV5-1 to TRBJ2-1; maybe TRBD2 (6 bases). The CDR3 has 13 amino acids. Germline loops: CDR1 SGHRS, CDR2 YFSETQ. V lost 8 bases to trimming and J lost 6 bases, with 15 bases between them. CDR3 coding DNA: TGCGCCAGTTCCTTTAGCGGTACCAATGAGCAGTTCTTC. It encodes CASSFSGTNEQFF.

The rearrangement uses TRBV30 and TRBJ2-1, with 13 bases aligning to TRBD2. The CDR3 extends over 17 amino acids. Germline V gene sequence: CDR1 GTSNPN, CDR2 SVGIG (reference sequence). The V segment lost 0 bases and the J segment 4 bases; nucleotides outside the gene matches: 6. CDR3: CAWSVHRTSGGYNEQFF. The CDR3 DNA reads as TGTGCCTGGAGTGTACATCGGACTAGCGGGGGATACAATGAGCAGTTCTTC.

By sample fraction, this clone is medium-sized. The rearrangement uses TRBV15 and TRBJ2-3, with TRBD2 matching 9 bases. J lost 4 bases, V lost 0 bases, and 2 bases had no gene match. The germline gives CDR1 LNHNV, CDR2 YYDKDF (reference sequence). The CDR3 contains 15 residues. DNA for the CDR3: TGTGCCACCAGCAGAGATGCGGGAGGGCCAGATACGCAGTATTTT. Protein: CATSRDAGGPDTQYF.

The rearrangement uses TRBV19 and TRBJ2-1, with a tentative D call TRBD1 (5 bases). The CDR3 is 16 amino acids. CDR1 and CDR2 from the germline V gene are LNHDA and SQIVND (reference sequence). Trimming took off 1 base at V and 0 bases at J, with 10 bases between the two ends. The CDR3 protein is CASSIGHRISYNEQFF. CDR3 nucleotide sequence: TGTGCCAGTAGTATAGGGCACAGGATCTCCTACAATGAGCAGTTCTTC.

This clone has a single count. The chain uses TRBV10-2 and TRBJ2-7, with D unclear. Trimming stripped 4 bases from V and 5 bases from J, with 9 bases between. The germline V gene has CDR1 WSHSY and CDR2 SAAADI. The CDR3 sequence is 12 residues long. Written as DNA, the CDR3 is TGCGCCAGCAGTGCTTGGCAGGACGAGCAGTACTTC. Translating gives CASSAWQDEQYF.

The chain uses TRBV15 and TRBJ1-2, with 7 bases identical to TRBD1. Unmatched junction bases numbered 8, after V lost 10 bases and J lost 6 bases. Looked up from germline, CDR1 is LNHNV and CDR2 is YYDKDF (reference sequence). The CDR3 is 12 amino acids. This CDR3 reads CARQTGNHGYTF. For the CDR3, the DNA is TGTGCCAGACAGACAGGGAATCATGGCTACACCTTC.

This chain connects TRBV11-2 to TRBJ2-7; 10 bases align to TRBD2. This CDR3 contains 16 residues. Germline V gene data show CDR1 as SGHAT and CDR2 as FQNNGV. Trimming at V came to 2 bases and at J to 6 bases, leaving 10 bases not matched to a gene. This CDR3 is CASSLIRASGSSEQYF. The DNA of the CDR3 is TGTGCCAGCAGCTTAATTCGGGCTAGCGGGAGTTCCGAGCAGTACTTC.

The V and J genes are TRBV10-3 and TRBJ1-5; possibly TRBD1 for D (5 bases). Between the trimmed V and J ends, which lost 5 bases and 2 bases, there was a span of 16 bases. Germline V gene data show CDR1 as ENHRY and CDR2 as SYGVKD. CDR3 length: 16 amino acids. CDR3 residues: CAISSGSEGGNQPQHF. The CDR3 DNA sequence: TGTGCCATCAGTTCAGGGTCGGAGGGAGGCAATCAGCCCCAGCATTTT.

In its sample, this clone was seen once. The CDR3 protein is CASSQIWDSYEQYF. The CDR3 bases are TGTGCCAGCAGCCAAATTTGGGACAGTTACGAGCAGTACTTC. This chain joins TRBV13 and TRBJ2-7; 7 nucleotides match TRBD1. This CDR3 is 14 amino acids long. V shed 5 bases, J shed 4 bases, and the junction held 8 bases outside the gene matches. CDR1 and CDR2 (germline): PRHDT, FYEKMQ (reference sequence).

J is TRBJ1-1 and V is TRBV14; D is unclear. This CDR3 comprises 14 residues. The germline V gene has CDR1 SGHDN and CDR2 FVKESK. V was pared by 0 bases and J by 1 base, with 6 bases between. For the CDR3, the DNA is TGTGCCAGCAGCCAAGATAGCTCGAACACTGAAGCTTTCTTT. Translating gives CASSQDSSNTEAFF.

The chain recombines TRBV18 with TRBJ1-2, with TRBD1 matching over 7 bases. In germline, CDR1 is KGHSH, CDR2 LQKENI. CDR3 size: 13 residues. Trimming cost V 6 bases and J 5 bases; bases outside gene matches: 6. CDR3 amino acids: CASSMGQRYGYTF. In nucleotides, the CDR3 is TGTGCCAGCTCGATGGGACAGAGATATGGCTACACCTTC.

This chain connects TRBV9 to TRBJ2-7, with 7 bases lining up with TRBD2. CDR3 length equals 15 residues. CDR1 is SGDLS, CDR2 YYNGEE, per germline. V trimming: 0 bases; J trimming: 2 bases; junction bases outside the gene matches: 5. CDR3 in DNA: TGTGCCAGCAGCGTAGGGGGGGGACCCCCCTACGAGCAGTACTTC. Encoded protein: CASSVGGGPPYEQYF. Drawing the rest from reference TRBV9 and TRBJ2-7, the complete variable domain is DSGVTQTPKHLITATGQRVTLRCSPRSGDLSVYWYQQSLDQGLQFLIQYYNGEERAKGNILERFSAQQFPDLHSELNLSSLELGDSALYFCASSVGGGPPYEQYFGPGTRLTVT.

As to this clone: A read error may account for a junction end that differs from germline. The chain has TRBV7-9 and TRBJ2-7, with 9 positions matching TRBD2. Germline V CDR1 and CDR2: SEHNR, FQNEAQ (reference sequence). CDR3 length: 14 residues. The CDR3 DNA follows: TGTTCCAGCAGTAGTGTAGCGGGAGTCTACGAGCAGTACTTC. Encoded protein: CSSSSVAGVYEQYF.

This chain joins TRBV27 and TRBJ1-4; 9 bases are a match to TRBD1. CDR3 size: 15 residues. The germline V gene encodes CDR1 MNHEY and CDR2 SMNVEV (reference sequence). V lost 1 base to trimming and J lost 8 bases; unmatched junction nucleotides: 5. The CDR3 reads CASSLWGQGNEKLFF. The CDR3 DNA sequence: TGTGCCAGCAGTTTATGGGGACAGGGAAACGAAAAACTGTTTTTT.

This clone has more than one count but fewer than ten. V and J are TRBV7-6 and TRBJ2-2, with D uncertain. The V end lost 2 bases, the J end lost 5 bases, and 12 bases lay between the germline ends. The CDR3 runs 15 residues. Looked up from germline, CDR1 is SGHVS and CDR2 is FNYEAQ. CDR3 nucleotide sequence: TGTGCCAGCAGCTTAAATCAGGATAAGACCGGGGAGCTGTTTTTT. It encodes CASSLNQDKTGELFF.

This clone has only a few counts. The rearrangement joins TRBV6-1 to TRBJ2-3, with TRBD2 matching 8 bases. Germline CDR1 MNHNS, CDR2 SASEGT. This CDR3 comprises 16 residues. V lost 1 base, J lost 6 bases, and 9 bases stayed unmatched. In nucleotides, the CDR3 is TGTGCCAGCAGTGAAGTGTCCGGGGGGGCCCCGGATACGCAGTATTTT. The encoded protein is CASSEVSGGAPDTQYF.

This clone was observed a handful of times. The V call is TRBV11-1, the J call TRBJ2-2; 8 nucleotides line up with TRBD1. After removal of 5 bases from V and 4 bases from J, the junction contained 3 bases not matched to a gene. The CDR3 contains 14 residues. Germline V gene sequence: CDR1 SGHAT, CDR2 FQDESV (reference sequence). The CDR3 loop is CASSLQGVTGELFF. Written as DNA, the CDR3 is TGTGCCAGCAGCCTACAGGGGGTCACCGGGGAGCTGTTTTTT.

As concerns this clone: One end of the junction varies from germline; a read error may be responsible. The CDR3 DNA is TGTTCCAGCAGCTCCGGACTGGCTGGGGCCAACGTCCTGACTTTC. Translation gives CSSSSGLAGANVLTF. The genes are TRBV7-9 and TRBJ2-6; D may be TRBD2 (5 bases). This CDR3 is 15 amino acids long. Germline CDR1 SEHNR, CDR2 FQNEAQ (reference sequence).